This paragraph reports one TCR beta chain. Researchers gathered lesional scalp punch biopsies and peripheral blood from patients with alopecia areata. PBMCs served as the source from which CD4+ and CD8+ T cells were sorted. The sample comes from a study of CD8+ T cells in alopecia areata. Study background: At a dose of 5 to 10 mg twice daily, oral tofacitinib was given to treated patients.

Germline CDR1 and CDR2: MNHEY and SVGAGI. V gave up 2 bases and J gave up 5 bases; unmatched junction bases: 1. This CDR3 contains 13 residues. Once RNA had been extracted, it was reverse transcribed into cDNA to act as the sequencing template. Libraries were prepared by immunoSEQ multiplex PCR; TCRdb keeps only in-frame clonotypes and omits some of them. The sample consists of some 56,000 clones, around 96% of them appearing once. The receptor was derived from a human donor with alopecia areata. Sequences were derived from CD8+ T cells sorted from blood, sampled at week 0. The chain employs TRBV6-5 and TRBJ2-5; TRBD2 matches at 8 bases. In nucleotides, the CDR3 is TGTGCCAGCAGTTACGCTAGCGGGGAGACCCAGTACTTC. Translating it yields CASSYASGETQYF.